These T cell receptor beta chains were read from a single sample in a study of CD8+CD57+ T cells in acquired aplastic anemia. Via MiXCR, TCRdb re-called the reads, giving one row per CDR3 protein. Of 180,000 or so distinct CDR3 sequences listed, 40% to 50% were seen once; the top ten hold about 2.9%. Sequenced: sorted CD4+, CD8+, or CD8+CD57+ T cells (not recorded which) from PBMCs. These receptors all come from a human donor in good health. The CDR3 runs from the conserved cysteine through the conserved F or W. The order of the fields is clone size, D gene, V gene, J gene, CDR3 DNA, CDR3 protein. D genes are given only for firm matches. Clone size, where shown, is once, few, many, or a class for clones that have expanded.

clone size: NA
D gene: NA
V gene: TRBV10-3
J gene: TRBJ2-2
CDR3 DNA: TGTGCCATCAGTGAACAGGGCTGTGCGAACACCGGGGAGCTGTTTTTT
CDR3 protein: CAISEQGCANTGELFF

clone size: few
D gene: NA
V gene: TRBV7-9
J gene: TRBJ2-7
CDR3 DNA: TGTGCCAGCAGCACGGACTACGAGCAGTACTTC
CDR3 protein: CASSTDYEQYF

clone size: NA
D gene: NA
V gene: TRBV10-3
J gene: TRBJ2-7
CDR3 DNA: TGTGCCATCAGGGACCAAGTCGACACGCGGTACTTC
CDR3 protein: CAIRDQVDTRYF

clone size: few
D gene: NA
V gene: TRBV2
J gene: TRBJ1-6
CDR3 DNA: TGTGCCAGCAGGGAGGGGGGATACTATAATTCACCCCTCCACTTT
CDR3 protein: CASREGGYYNSPLHF

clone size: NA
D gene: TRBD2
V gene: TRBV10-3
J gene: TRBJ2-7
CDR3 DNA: TGTGCCATCAGTGAGTCGGCTAGCGGGTACGAGCAGTACTTC
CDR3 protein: CAISESASGYEQYF

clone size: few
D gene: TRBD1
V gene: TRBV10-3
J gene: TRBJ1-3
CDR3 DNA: TGTGCCATCAGTGAGTCTGGGACAGTGAAAGGAAACACCATATATTTT
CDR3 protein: CAISESGTVKGNTIYF

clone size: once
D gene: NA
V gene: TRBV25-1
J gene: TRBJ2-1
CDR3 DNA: TGTGCCAGCAGTGAATATACGGGACGGAGCCGTGGGAATGAGCAGTTCTTC
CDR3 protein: CASSEYTGRSRGNEQFF

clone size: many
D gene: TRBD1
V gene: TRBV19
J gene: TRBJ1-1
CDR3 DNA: TGTGCCAGTAGTTTATTCCACTCCGGGACAGGGAACACTGAAGCTTTCTTT
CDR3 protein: CASSLFHSGTGNTEAFF

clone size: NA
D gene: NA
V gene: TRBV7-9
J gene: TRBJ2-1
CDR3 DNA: TGTGCCAGCAGAATGACAGGTTACAATGAGCAGTTCTTC
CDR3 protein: CASRMTGYNEQFF

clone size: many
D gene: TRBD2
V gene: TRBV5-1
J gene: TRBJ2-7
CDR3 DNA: TGCGCCAGCAGCTTTAGCGGGGGTACCTACGAGCAGTACTTC
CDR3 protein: CASSFSGGTYEQYF

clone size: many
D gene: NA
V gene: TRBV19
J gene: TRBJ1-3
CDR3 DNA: TGTGCCAGTAGTACATCCCGCGGCAGGGGCCGGGGAAACACCATATATTTT
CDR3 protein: CASSTSRGRGRGNTIYF

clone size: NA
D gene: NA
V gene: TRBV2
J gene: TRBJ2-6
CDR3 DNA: TGTGCCAGCACTGGGGCAGGGGCCAACGTCCTGACTTTC
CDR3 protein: CASTGAGANVLTF

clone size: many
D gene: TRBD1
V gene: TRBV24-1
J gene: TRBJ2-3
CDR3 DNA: TGTGCCACCAGTGATGTAACAGGGGTCCCGGACACAGATACGCAGTATTTT
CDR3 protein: CATSDVTGVPDTDTQYF

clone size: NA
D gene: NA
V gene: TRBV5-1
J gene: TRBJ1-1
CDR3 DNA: TGCGCCAGCAGCTTGGAGGCGGGAGGAGTGAACACTGAAGCTTTCTTT
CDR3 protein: CASSLEAGGVNTEAFF

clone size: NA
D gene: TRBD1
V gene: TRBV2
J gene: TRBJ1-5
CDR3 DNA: TGTGCCAGCAGTGTCCGGGACAGCTATAATCAGCCCCAGCATTTT
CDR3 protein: CASSVRDSYNQPQHF

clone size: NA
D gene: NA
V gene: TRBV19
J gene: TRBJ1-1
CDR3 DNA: TGTGCCAGTAGTTCCCTCGTGGGAGACACTGAAGCTTTCTTT
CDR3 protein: CASSSLVGDTEAFF

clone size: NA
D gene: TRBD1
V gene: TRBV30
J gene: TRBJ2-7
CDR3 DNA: TGTGCCTGGAGTCTAGACAGGGGGCCCTACGAGCAGTACTTC
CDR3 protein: CAWSLDRGPYEQYF

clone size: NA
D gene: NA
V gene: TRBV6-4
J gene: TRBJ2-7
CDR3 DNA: TGTGCCAGCAGTGAAAGGGGAAGGGGGGGTTACGAGCAGTACTTC
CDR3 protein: CASSERGRGGYEQYF

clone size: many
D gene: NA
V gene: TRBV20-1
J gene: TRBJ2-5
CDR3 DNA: TGCAGTGCTAGACAACAGGGCGGTGAGACCCAGTACTTC
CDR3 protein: CSARQQGGETQYF

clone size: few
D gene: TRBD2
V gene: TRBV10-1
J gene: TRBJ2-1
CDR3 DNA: TGCGCCAGCAGTGTGACTAGCGGGGTTGGCGACACTGAGCAGTTCTTC
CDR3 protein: CASSVTSGVGDTEQFF

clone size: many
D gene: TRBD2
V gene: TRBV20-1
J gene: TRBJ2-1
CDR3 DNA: TGCAGTGCTATCCCTAGCGGGAGGGTGGGTGAGCAGTTCTTC
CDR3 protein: CSAIPSGRVGEQFF

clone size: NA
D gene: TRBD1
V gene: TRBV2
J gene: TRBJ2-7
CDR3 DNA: TGTGCCAGCCAGGGACAGAACTACGAGCAGTACTTC
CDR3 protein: CASQGQNYEQYF

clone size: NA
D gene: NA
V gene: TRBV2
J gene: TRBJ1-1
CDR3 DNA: TGTGCCAGCACGTTTGAAGCTTTCTTT
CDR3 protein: CASTFEAFF